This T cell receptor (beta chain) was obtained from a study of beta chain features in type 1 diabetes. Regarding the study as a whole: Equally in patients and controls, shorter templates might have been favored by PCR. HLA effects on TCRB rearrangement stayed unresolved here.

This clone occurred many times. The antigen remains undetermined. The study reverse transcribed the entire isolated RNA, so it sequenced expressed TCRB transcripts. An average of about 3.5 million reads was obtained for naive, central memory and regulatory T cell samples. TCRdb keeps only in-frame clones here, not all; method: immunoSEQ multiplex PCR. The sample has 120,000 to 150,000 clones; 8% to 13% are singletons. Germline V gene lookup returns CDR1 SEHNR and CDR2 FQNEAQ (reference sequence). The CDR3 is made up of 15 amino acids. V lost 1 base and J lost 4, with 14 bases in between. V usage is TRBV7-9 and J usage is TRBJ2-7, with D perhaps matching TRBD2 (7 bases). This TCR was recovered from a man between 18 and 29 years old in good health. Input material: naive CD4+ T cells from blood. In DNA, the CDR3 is TGTGCCAGCAGCTTAGTCGTGGCGGGGGCGTACGAGCAGTACTTC. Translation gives CASSLVVAGAYEQYF.